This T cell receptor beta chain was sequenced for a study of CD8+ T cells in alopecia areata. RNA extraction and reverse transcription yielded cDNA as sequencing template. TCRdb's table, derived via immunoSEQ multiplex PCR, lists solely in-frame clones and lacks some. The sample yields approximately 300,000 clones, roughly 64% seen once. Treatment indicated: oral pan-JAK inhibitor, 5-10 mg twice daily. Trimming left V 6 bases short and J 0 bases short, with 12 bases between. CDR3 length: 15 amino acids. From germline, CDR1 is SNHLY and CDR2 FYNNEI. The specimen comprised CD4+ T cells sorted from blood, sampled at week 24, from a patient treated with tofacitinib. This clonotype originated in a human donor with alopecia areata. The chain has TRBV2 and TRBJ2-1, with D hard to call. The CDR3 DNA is TGTGCCAGCAGGGCCCTGAGAGGCTCCTACAATGAGCAGTTCTTC. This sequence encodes CASRALRGSYNEQFF.